The entry below gives a single TCR beta chain sequence along with its context. Antigen unknown. Germline V gene lookup returns CDR1 SGDLS and CDR2 YYNGEE. V lost 0 bases, J lost 1 base, and 4 bases stayed unmatched. The CDR3 has 15 amino acids. The PCR used 60 Vbeta and 13 Jbeta primers. Data came from immunoSEQ multiplex PCR; TCRdb stores just in-frame clones and leaves some out. The sample gives about 130,000 clones, about 85% of which show up once; more than 1.5% is in the top ten. The data derive from a study of cytomegalovirus exposure and HLA in healthy donors. The study, taken as a whole, reports: Follow-up analysis seemed to connect common viral pathogens with several of the most significant clusters identified. High sensitivity and specificity were reportedly achieved when the classifier diagnosed cytomegalovirus status.

The sequence was collected from a boy aged 10-17 years in good health and CMV-seronegative. V and J are TRBV9 and TRBJ2-7, with TRBD1 matching 7 bases. The sample comprised PBMCs. The CDR3 DNA reads TGTGCCAGCAGCGTAGGGGACAGTCTTTCCTACGAGCAGTACTTC. Its protein is CASSVGDSLSYEQYF.